This T cell receptor beta chain originates from a study of shared clonotypes between healthy human individuals. In the study overall: Contributing individuals were a couple of females and three males aged 18 to 49. The study's findings and limits: What naive subsets generally showed was a larger estimated richness than memory subsets showed.

Produced via immunoSEQ multiplex PCR; TCRdb's table is partial and in-frame only. The sample includes around 1.9 million clones, approximately 94% of them seen just once. Concerning this clone: Antigen specificity is unknown. At the DNA level, this CDR3 is encoded by other sequences in the same sample as well.

Naive CD8 cells, CD45RO-negative and positively selected for CCR7, excluded terminally differentiated effector memory CD45RA+ cells. The study drew all its donors from Caucasian adults living in Nashville, Tennessee. With 0 bases removed from V and 4 bases from J, the gap between germline ends came to 7 bases. Germline CDR1 is MNHNY and CDR2 is SVGAGI (reference sequence). This CDR3 is 13 amino acids long. This chain links TRBV6-6 with TRBJ2-7; no definite D call. Sequenced material: naive CD8+ T cells from PBMCs. The clonotype was recovered from a man aged 18 to 29 in good health. Some clones in this sample may be carry-over from other donors' samples. CDR3 in DNA: TGTGCCAGCAGTTACTCCAGACTGTACGAGCAGTACTTC. As protein: CASSYSRLYEQYF.